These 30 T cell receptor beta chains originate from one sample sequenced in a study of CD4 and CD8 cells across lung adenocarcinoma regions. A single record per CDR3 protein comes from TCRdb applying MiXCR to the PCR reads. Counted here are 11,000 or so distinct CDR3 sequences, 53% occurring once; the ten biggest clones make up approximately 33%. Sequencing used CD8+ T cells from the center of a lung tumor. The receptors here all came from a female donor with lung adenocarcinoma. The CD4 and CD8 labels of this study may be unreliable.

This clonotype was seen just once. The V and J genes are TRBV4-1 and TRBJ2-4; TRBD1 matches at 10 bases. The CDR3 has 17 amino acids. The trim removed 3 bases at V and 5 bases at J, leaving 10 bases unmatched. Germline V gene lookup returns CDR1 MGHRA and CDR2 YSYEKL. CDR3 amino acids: CASSHHIGGQGQNIQYF. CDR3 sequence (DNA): TGCGCCAGCAGCCACCACATAGGGGGACAGGGGCAAAACATTCAGTACTTC.

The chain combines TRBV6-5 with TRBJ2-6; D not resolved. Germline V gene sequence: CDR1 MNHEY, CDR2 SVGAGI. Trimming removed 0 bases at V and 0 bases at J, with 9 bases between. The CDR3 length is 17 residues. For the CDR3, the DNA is TGTGCCAGCAGTTACTCCGGGCAGTACTCTGGGGCCAACGTCCTGACTTTC. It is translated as CASSYSGQYSGANVLTF.

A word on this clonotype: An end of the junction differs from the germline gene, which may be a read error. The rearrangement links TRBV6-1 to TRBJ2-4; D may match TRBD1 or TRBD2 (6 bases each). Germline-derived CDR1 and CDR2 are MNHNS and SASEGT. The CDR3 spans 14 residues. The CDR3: CGSRGLGAKNTQYF. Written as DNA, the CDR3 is TGTGGCAGCCGGGGGCTGGGGGCCAAAAATACGCAGTACTTT.

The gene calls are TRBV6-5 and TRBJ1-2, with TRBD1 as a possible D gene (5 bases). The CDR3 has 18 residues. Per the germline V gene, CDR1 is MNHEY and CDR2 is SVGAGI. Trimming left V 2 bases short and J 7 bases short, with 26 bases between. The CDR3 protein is CASSYTETSITGGPGYTF. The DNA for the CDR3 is TGTGCCAGCAGTTACACCGAAACCTCCATTACAGGAGGACCTGGCTACACCTTC.

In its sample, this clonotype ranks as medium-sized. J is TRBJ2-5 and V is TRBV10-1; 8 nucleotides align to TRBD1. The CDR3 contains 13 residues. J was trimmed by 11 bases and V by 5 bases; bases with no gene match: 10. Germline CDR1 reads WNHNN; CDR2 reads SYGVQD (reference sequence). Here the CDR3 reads CASSSGQGEEQYF. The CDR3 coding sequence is TGCGCCAGCAGTTCCGGACAGGGAGAAGAGCAGTACTTC.

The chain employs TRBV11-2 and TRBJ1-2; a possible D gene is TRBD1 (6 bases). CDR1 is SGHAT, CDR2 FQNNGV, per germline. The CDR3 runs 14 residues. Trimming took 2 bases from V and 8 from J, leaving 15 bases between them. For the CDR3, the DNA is TGTGCCAGCAGCTTATTACAGGGAAGGGTCGGCTACACCTTC. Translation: CASSLLQGRVGYTF.

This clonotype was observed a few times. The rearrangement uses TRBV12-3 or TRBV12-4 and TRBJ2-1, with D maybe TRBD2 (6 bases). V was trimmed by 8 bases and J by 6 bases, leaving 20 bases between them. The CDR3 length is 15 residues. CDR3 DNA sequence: TGTGCCAGCGGGAAAGGAGGGTATAGAGCCAATGAGCAGTTCTTC. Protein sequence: CASGKGGYRANEQFF.

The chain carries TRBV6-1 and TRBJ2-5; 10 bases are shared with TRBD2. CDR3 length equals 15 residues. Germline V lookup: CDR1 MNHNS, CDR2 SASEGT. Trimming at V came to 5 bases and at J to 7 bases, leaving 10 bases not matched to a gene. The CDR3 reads CASSKPGLAIGTQYF. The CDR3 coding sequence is TGTGCCAGCAGTAAACCGGGACTAGCGATTGGGACCCAGTACTTC.

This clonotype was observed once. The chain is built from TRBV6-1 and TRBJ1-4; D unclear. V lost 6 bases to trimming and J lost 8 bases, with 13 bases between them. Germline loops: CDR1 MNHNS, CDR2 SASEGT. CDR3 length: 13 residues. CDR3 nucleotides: TGTGCCAGCAGGGACCGGTACGGAGAAAAACTGTTTTTT. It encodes CASRDRYGEKLFF.

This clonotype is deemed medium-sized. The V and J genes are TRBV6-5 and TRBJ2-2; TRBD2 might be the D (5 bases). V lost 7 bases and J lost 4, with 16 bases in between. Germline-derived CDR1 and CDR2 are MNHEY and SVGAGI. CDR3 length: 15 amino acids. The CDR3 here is CASTNERDITGELFF. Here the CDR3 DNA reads TGTGCCAGCACCAATGAGAGGGATATCACCGGGGAGCTGTTTTTT.

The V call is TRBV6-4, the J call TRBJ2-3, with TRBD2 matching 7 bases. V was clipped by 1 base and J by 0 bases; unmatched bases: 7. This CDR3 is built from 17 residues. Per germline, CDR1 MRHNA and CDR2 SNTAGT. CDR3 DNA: TGTGCCAGCAGTGACTGCTATCGTAGCGGGAGCACAGATACGCAGTATTTT. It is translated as CASSDCYRSGSTDTQYF.

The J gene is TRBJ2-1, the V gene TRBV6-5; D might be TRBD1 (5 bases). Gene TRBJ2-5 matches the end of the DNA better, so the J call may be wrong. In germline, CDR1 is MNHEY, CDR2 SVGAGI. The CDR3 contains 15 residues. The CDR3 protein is CASSSPGYEKDIQYF. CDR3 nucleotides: TGTGCCAGCAGTTCGCCAGGGTACGAAAAAGACATCCAGTACTTC.

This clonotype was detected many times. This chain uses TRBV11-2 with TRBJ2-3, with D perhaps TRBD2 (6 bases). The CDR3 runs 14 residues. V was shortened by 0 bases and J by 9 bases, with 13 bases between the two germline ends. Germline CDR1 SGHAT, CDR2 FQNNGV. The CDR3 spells CASSLDRQGGTQYF. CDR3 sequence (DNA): TGTGCCAGCAGCTTAGACCGCCAGGGAGGCACGCAGTATTTT.

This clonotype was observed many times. Here the CDR3 reads CASSQNLRDRGQFF. The CDR3 DNA sequence: TGTGCCAGCAGCCAGAACCTCCGGGACAGGGGCCAGTTCTTC. V is TRBV6-1 and J is TRBJ2-1; 10 bases match TRBD1. The CDR3 spans 14 residues. V trimming: 6 bases; J trimming: 13 bases; junction bases outside the gene matches: 12. Germline CDR1 is MNHNS and CDR2 is SASEGT.

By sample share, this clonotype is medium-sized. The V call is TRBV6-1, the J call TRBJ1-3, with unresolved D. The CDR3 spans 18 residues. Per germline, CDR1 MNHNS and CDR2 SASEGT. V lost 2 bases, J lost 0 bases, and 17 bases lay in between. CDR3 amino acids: CASSESLDSFLSGNTIYF. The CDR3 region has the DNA TGTGCCAGCAGTGAATCATTGGACTCATTTCTCTCTGGAAACACCATATATTTT.

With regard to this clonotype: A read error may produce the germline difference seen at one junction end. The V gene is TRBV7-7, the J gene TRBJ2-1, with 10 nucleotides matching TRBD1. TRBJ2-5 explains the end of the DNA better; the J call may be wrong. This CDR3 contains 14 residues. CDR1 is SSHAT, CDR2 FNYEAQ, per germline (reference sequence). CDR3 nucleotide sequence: TGTGCTAGCAGCCGACAGGGGGCTGGAGAGACCCAGTACTTC. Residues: CASSRQGAGETQYF.

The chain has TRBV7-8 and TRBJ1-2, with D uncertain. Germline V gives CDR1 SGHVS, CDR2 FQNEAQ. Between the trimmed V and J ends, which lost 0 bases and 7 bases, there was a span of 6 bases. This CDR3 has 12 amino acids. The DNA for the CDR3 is TGTGCCAGCAGCTTAGCGGAGGTTGGCTACACCTTC. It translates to CASSLAEVGYTF.

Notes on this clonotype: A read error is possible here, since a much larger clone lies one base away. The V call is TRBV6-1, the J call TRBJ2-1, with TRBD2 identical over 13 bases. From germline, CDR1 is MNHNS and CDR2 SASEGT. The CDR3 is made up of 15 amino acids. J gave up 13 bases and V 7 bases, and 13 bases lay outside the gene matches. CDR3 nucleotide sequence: TGTGCCAGCACCCCGGGACTAGCGGGACGAGAGACCCAGTTCTTC. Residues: CASTPGLAGRETQFF.

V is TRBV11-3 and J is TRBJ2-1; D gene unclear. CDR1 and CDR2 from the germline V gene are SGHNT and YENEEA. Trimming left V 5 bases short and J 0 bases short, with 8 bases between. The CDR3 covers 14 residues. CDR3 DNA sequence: TGTGCCAGCAGCATAAACCCCTCCTACAATGAGCAGTTCTTC. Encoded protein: CASSINPSYNEQFF.

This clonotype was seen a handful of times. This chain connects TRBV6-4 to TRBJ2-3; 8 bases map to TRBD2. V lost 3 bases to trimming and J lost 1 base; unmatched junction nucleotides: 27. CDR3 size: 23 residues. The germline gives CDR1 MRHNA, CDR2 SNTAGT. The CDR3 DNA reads TGTGCCAGCAGTGAAGGGCGGTGGGTAAAACTAGCGGAGAGGGGAAGGGGCACAGATACGCAGTATTTT. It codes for CASSEGRWVKLAERGRGTDTQYF.

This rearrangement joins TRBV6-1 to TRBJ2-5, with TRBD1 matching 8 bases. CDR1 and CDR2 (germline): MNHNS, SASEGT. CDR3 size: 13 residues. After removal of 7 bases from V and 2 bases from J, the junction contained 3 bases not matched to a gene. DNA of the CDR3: TGTGCCAGCAATGGACAGGGTCAAGAGACCCAGTACTTC. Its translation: CASNGQGQETQYF.

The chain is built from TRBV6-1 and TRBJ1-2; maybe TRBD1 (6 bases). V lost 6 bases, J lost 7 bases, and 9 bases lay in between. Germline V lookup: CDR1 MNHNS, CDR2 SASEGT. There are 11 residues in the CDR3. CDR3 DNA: TGTGCCAGCAGCTTCAGGGGTGGCTACACCTTC. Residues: CASSFRGGYTF.

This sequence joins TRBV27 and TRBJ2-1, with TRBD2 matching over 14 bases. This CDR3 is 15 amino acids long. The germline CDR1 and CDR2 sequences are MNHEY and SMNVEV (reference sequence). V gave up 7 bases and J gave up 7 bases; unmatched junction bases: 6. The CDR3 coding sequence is TGTGCCAGCAACAGACTAGCGGGAGGGTGGAATGAGCAGTTCTTC. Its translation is CASNRLAGGWNEQFF.

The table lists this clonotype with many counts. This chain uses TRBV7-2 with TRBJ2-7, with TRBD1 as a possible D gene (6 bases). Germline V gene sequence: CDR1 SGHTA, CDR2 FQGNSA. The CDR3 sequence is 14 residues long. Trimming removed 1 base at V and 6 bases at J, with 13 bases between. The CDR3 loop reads CASSLVTVGAEQYF. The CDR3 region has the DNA TGTGCCAGCAGCTTAGTGACAGTGGGGGCCGAGCAGTACTTC.

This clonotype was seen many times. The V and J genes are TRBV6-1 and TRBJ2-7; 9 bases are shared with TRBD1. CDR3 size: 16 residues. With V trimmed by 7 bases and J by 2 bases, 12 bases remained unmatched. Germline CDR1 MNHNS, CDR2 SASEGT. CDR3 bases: TGTGCCAGCAAGGAGTACGGGACAGGGCCGACCTACGAGCAGTACTTC. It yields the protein CASKEYGTGPTYEQYF.

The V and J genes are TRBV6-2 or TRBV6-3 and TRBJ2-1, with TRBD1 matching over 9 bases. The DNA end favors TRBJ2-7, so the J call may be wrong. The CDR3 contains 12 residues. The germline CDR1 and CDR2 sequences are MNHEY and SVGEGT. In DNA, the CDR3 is TGTGCCAGCAAGGACAGGGGATACGAGCAGTACTTC. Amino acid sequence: CASKDRGYEQYF.

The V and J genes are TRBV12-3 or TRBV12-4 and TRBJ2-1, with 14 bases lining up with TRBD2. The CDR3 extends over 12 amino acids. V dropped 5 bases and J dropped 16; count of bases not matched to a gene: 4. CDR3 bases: TGTGCCAGCAGTCCCGGGACTAGCGGGGGATTCTTC. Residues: CASSPGTSGGFF.

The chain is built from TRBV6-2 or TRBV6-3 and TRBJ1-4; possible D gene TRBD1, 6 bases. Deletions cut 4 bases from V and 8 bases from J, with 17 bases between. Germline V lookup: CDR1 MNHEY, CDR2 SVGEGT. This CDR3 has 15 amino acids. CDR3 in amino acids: CASSSGGAAEEKLFF. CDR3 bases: TGTGCCAGCAGTTCGGGGGGGGCCGCAGAAGAAAAACTGTTTTTT.

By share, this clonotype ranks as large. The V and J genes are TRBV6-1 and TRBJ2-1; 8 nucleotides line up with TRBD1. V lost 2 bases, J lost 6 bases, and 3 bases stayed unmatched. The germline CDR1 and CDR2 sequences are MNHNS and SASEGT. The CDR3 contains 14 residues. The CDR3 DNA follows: TGTGCCAGCAGTGAATTGGACAGGGTCAATGAGCAGTTCTTC. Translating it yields CASSELDRVNEQFF.

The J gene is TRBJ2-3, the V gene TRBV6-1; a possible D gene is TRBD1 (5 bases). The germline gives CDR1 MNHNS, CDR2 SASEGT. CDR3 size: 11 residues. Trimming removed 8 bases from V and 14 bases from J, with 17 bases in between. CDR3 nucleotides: TGTGCCAGCTGGTCCACAGGTAAGCTGTATTTT. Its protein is CASWSTGKLYF.